The clone carrying this TCR beta chain was detected only once. Trimming removed 2 bases from V and 7 bases from J, with 21 bases in between. The CDR3 is made up of 17 amino acids. Per germline, CDR1 MNHEY and CDR2 SMNVEV (reference sequence). The sample is drawn from a study of T cells after yellow fever vaccination. TCRdb itself ran the 5' RACE reads through MiXCR, one entry per CDR3 protein. The top ten clones hold around an eighth of a sample with just under 600,000 distinct CDR3 sequences, about 14% of them seen once. The chain links TRBV27 to TRBJ2-1, with D possibly being TRBD2 (6 bases). The sequencing used PBMCs, collected on the day of the yellow fever booster vaccination. The sequence was collected from a young man who received the YFV17D yellow fever vaccine. In nucleotides, the CDR3 is TGTGCCAGCAGTTTAGAATCTGGCGGGACCTCCCTGAATGAGCAGTTCTTC. It specifies CASSLESGGTSLNEQFF.